These 28 T cell receptor beta chains were all obtained from the same sample, sequenced in a study of T cell repertoires in cytomegalovirus infection (dated by TCRdb to between 2019 and 2020). This specimen's treatment or condition label, interpreted: in vitro stimulation with specific CMV peptide epitopes to enrich CMV-specific T cells. Sequenced using an Illumina HiSeq 1500. TCRdb took the public reads, trimmed them with fastp at Q25, ran MiXCR for clone calling and kept in-frame beta chains. Identical CDR3 proteins give one entry, which carries the most common genes and DNA. The sample has around 800,000 distinct CDR3 sequences on record, 30% to 35% of them singletons. The biggest ten clones account for under 15% of the sample. These receptors lack a known antigen. Here the sequenced sample was cultured CD8+ T cells from PBMCs, taken from culture after CMV antigen stimulation. Source of these receptors: a human donor in good health (CMV status not recorded). Some clones in this sample may be carry-over from other donors' samples.

This clonotype was found a few times. The chain employs TRBV6-1 and TRBJ2-3, with D perhaps TRBD2 (6 bases). The CDR3 is made up of 17 amino acids. CDR1 MNHNS and CDR2 SASEGT come from the germline V gene. The V gene lost 8 bases and the J gene lost 0 bases, with 21 bases spanning the gap. CDR3 in amino acids: CASYLPRRGSSTDTQYF. The CDR3 DNA is TGTGCCAGCTATTTACCCAGGCGGGGCTCGAGCACAGATACGCAGTATTTT.

This clonotype occurred a few times. Compared with germline, one end of the junction differs, possibly owing to a read error. This sequence joins TRBV12-3 or TRBV12-4 and TRBJ2-6; 7 nucleotides match TRBD2. This CDR3 is built from 17 residues. The CDR3 bases are TGTGCCAGCAGTCTAGCGGACTACAGCTCTGGGGCCAACGTCCTGACTTTC. Its protein product is CASSLADYSSGANVLTF.

The V and J genes are TRBV7-6 and TRBJ1-5, with a possible D match to TRBD1 (6 bases). The ends were cut back, 8 bases at V and 5 bases at J, with 16 bases in the middle. CDR1 SGHVS and CDR2 FNYEAQ come from the germline V gene. The CDR3 has 14 residues. CDR3 coding DNA: TGTGCCAGCGGCATCGGGAGGGGGGATCAGCCCCAGCATTTT. Translation gives CASGIGRGDQPQHF.

The genes are TRBV6-5 and TRBJ2-1; D unclear. V was cut by 2 bases and J by 11 bases, with 7 bases left in between. The germline V gene encodes CDR1 MNHEY and CDR2 SVGAGI. The CDR3 contains 11 residues. The CDR3 DNA is TGTGCCAGCAGTTACGGTCGGCAGCAGTTCTTC. This translates into CASSYGRQQFF.

The chain carries TRBV6-1 and TRBJ1-1; unclear D gene. Trimming shortened V by 0 bases and J by 11 bases, and 19 bases separated the two germline ends. Germline loops: CDR1 MNHNS, CDR2 SASEGT. The CDR3 length is 15 residues. The CDR3 bases are TGTGCCAGCAGTGAAGCGAGAGGGCTATTTTTCTCGGCTTTCTTT. This encodes CASSEARGLFFSAFF.

As to this clonotype: One end of the junction does not line up with germline, which may come from a read error. The chain carries TRBV7-6 and TRBJ1-2; TRBD1 aligns across 10 bases. Germline CDR1 and CDR2: SGHVS and FNYEAQ. CDR3 length: 15 residues. CDR3 in DNA: TGTGTCAGCAGCTCTCGGACAGGGGGAGGGCATGGCTACACCTTC. Amino acid sequence: CVSSSRTGGGHGYTF.

The V and J genes are TRBV4-1 and TRBJ2-4; D ambiguous. Germline V gene sequence: CDR1 MGHRA, CDR2 YSYEKL. The CDR3 runs to 12 residues. Trimming stripped 0 bases from V and 6 bases from J, with 3 bases between. CDR3 nucleotides: TGCGCCAGCAGCCAAGATTTAAACATTCAGTACTTC. This sequence encodes CASSQDLNIQYF.

The CDR3 loop is CASSEEDNRYQETQYF. As DNA, the CDR3 is TGTGCCAGCAGTGAAGAAGATAACAGATACCAAGAGACCCAGTACTTC. The rearrangement uses TRBV6-1 and TRBJ2-5; D call uncertain. There are 16 residues in the CDR3. V was shortened by 1 base and J by 0 bases, with 12 bases between the two germline ends. Germline lookup yields CDR1 MNHNS and CDR2 SASEGT.

This chain links TRBV5-4 with TRBJ1-2; 11 bases map to TRBD1. V was pared by 8 bases and J by 8 bases, with 8 bases of the junction left unmatched. Germline V CDR1 and CDR2: SGHNT, YYREEE (reference sequence). This CDR3 has 13 residues. CDR3 coding DNA: TGTGCCAGTTTAGGACAGGGGGCAGGCGGCTACACCTTC. Amino acid sequence: CASLGQGAGGYTF.

This clonotype was counted a few times. V and J are TRBV6-6 and TRBJ2-5; possibly TRBD2 for D (7 bases). There are 15 residues in the CDR3. V lost 7 bases to trimming and J lost 1 base, with 16 bases between them. CDR1 is MNHNY, CDR2 SVGAGI, per germline (reference sequence). This CDR3 is CASILGGGTQETQYF. The CDR3 nucleotides read TGTGCCAGCATCCTGGGAGGGGGGACCCAAGAGACCCAGTACTTC.

This clonotype was seen only a few times. The rearrangement uses TRBV20-1 and TRBJ2-7; TRBD2 aligns across 7 bases. The V and J ends lost 7 bases and 3 bases, in that order; junction bases with no gene match: 9. CDR1 is DFQATT, CDR2 SNEGSKA, per germline (reference sequence). This CDR3 is 13 amino acids long. The CDR3 loop is CSGRERGLYEQYV. CDR3 nucleotide sequence: TGCAGTGGACGGGAGCGGGGCCTCTACGAGCAGTACGTC.

The chain has TRBV7-9 and TRBJ1-3; a possible D gene is TRBD1 (5 bases). The CDR3 contains 17 residues. Germline V gene data show CDR1 as SEHNR and CDR2 as FQNEAQ (reference sequence). V lost 5 bases to trimming and J lost 0 bases, with 17 bases between them. This chain's CDR3 is CASSVGGGRDSGNTIYF. CDR3 nucleotides: TGTGCCAGCAGCGTCGGGGGGGGACGGGACTCTGGAAACACCATATATTTT.

This chain links TRBV9 with TRBJ1-6; 7 nucleotides align to TRBD1. The V and J ends lost 0 bases and 8 bases, in that order; junction bases with no gene match: 2. CDR3 length: 14 amino acids. Germline assignment: CDR1 SGDLS and CDR2 YYNGEE. The CDR3 region has the DNA TGTGCCAGCAGCGTAGCAGGGGGGGATTCACCCCTCCACTTT. Translation gives CASSVAGGDSPLHF.

This clonotype was counted a few times. The J gene is TRBJ1-4, the V gene TRBV6-6; D gene uncertain. Trimming left V 10 bases short and J 8 bases short, with 17 bases between. This CDR3 is 13 amino acids long. Germline lookup yields CDR1 MNHNY and CDR2 SVGAGI (reference sequence). This chain's CDR3 is CATIGLSLEKLFF. CDR3 DNA: TGTGCCACCATAGGGTTGAGTTTAGAAAAACTGTTTTTT.

This clonotype was detected only a few times. V is TRBV14 and J is TRBJ2-1; D is possibly TRBD2 (6 bases). This CDR3 has 18 residues. Germline CDR1 SGHDN, CDR2 FVKESK. V lost 0 bases and J lost 4, with 19 bases in between. Here the CDR3 DNA reads TGTGCCAGCAGCCAAGATAACCGGGGGACGGTCTTATACAATGAGCAGTTCTTC. Residues: CASSQDNRGTVLYNEQFF.

This chain joins TRBV6-2 or TRBV6-3 and TRBJ1-2; TRBD1 matches at 10 bases. Germline trimming cut 7 bases from V and 5 bases from J; bases unmatched to any gene: 7. This CDR3 has 14 amino acids. In germline, CDR1 is MNHEY, CDR2 SVGEGT. The CDR3 here is CASTYPGQGYGYTF. Written as DNA, the CDR3 is TGTGCCAGCACCTACCCGGGACAGGGGTATGGCTACACCTTC.

V is TRBV19 and J is TRBJ1-1; TRBD1 matches 7 bases. Unmatched junction bases numbered 13, after V lost 10 bases and J lost 8 bases. The length of the CDR3 is 13 residues. Germline V gene data show CDR1 as LNHDA and CDR2 as SQIVND (reference sequence). The CDR3 protein is CATLDREQVEAFF. The CDR3 DNA follows: TGTGCCACCCTCGACAGGGAGCAAGTCGAAGCTTTCTTT.

This clonotype was observed a handful of times. The rearrangement uses TRBV10-3 and TRBJ2-2, with 8 bases lining up with TRBD2. The germline gives CDR1 ENHRY, CDR2 SYGVKD. The CDR3 is 16 residues long. Unmatched junction bases numbered 11, after V lost 10 bases and J lost 1 base. The CDR3 region has the DNA TGTGCCACGATCGCGGCGGGGGGCCAGAACACCGGGGAGCTGTTTTTT. Its protein is CATIAAGGQNTGELFF.

The chain links TRBV6-1 to TRBJ1-1; D gene ambiguous. The V end was cut by 3 bases, the J end by 1 base, with 12 bases between. Germline V gene data show CDR1 as MNHNS and CDR2 as SASEGT. The CDR3 extends over 15 amino acids. CDR3 DNA: TGTGCCAGCAGTGACGTTGCCTTTCGGAACACTGAAGCTTTCTTT. This gives the protein CASSDVAFRNTEAFF.

For this clonotype: A read error may explain this, as a much larger clone is one base away. The V gene is TRBV5-3, the J gene TRBJ2-1, with D perhaps matching TRBD1 (5 bases). TRBV5-3 is an ORF, and what it does is uncertain. V was pared by 8 bases and J by 0 bases, with 15 bases between. The CDR3 has 15 residues. The CDR3 coding sequence is TGTGCCAGCAGCCCGGACATGAGCTCCTACAATGAGCAGTTCTTC. Translated, it gives CASSPDMSSYNEQFF.

In its sample, this clonotype was seen once. A read error may be the cause here, since a much bigger clone is one base away. The gene calls are TRBV7-8 and TRBJ2-4, with 9 bases lining up with TRBD1. CDR1 SGHVS and CDR2 FQNEAQ come from the germline V gene. This CDR3 is built from 16 residues. The CDR3 here is CVSKQGAGVAKNIQYF. DNA for the CDR3: TGTGTCTCAAAACAGGGGGCCGGGGTAGCCAAAAACATTCAGTACTTC.

This clonotype has a count of ten or more. The rearrangement uses TRBV2 and TRBJ1-1; no clear D gene. Trimming pared 3 bases from V and 2 bases from J, leaving 13 bases between. The CDR3 contains 15 residues. Per germline, CDR1 SNHLY and CDR2 FYNNEI. In nucleotides, the CDR3 is TGTGCCAGCAGTGAGAGGCAGCTACTCAACACTGAAGCTTTCTTT. Amino acids: CASSERQLLNTEAFF.

This clonotype was recorded a few times. The V call is TRBV6-5, the J call TRBJ2-2; TRBD2 aligns across 8 bases. CDR3 size: 16 residues. Per germline, CDR1 MNHEY and CDR2 SVGAGI. V was pared by 1 base and J by 4 bases, with 5 bases of the junction left unmatched. The CDR3 spells CASSYLVAGTTGELFF. The DNA for the CDR3 is TGTGCCAGCAGTTACTTGGTAGCGGGGACCACCGGGGAGCTGTTTTTT.

In this sample, this clonotype turned up a few times. The chain is built from TRBV7-6 and TRBJ2-7; 10 positions match TRBD1. V gave up 5 bases and J gave up 6 bases; unmatched junction bases: 7. This CDR3 has 14 amino acids. Germline V gene lookup returns CDR1 SGHVS and CDR2 FNYEAQ. The CDR3 reads CASSVRDRGSEQYF. The CDR3 DNA reads TGTGCCAGCAGCGTCCGGGACAGGGGCTCCGAGCAGTACTTC.

The chain couples TRBV7-8 to TRBJ2-1; 7 positions agree with TRBD2. The junction had 7 bases not matched to a gene; V was cut back by 8 bases and J by 3 bases. The CDR3 length is 14 residues. Germline lookup yields CDR1 SGHVS and CDR2 FQNEAQ. The CDR3 nucleotides read TGTGCCAGCCGATTGGGGGGGGGCTACAATGAGCAGTTCTTC. This encodes CASRLGGGYNEQFF.

This clonotype has more than one count but fewer than ten. The chain links TRBV12-5 to TRBJ2-3, with D perhaps TRBD1 (5 bases). This CDR3 contains 16 residues. Trimming stripped 8 bases from V and 2 bases from J, with 20 bases between. Germline values: CDR1 LGHNT, CDR2 FRNRAP. This CDR3 is CASLGYRNFFTDTQYF. The CDR3, as DNA: TGTGCTAGTTTAGGGTACAGGAATTTCTTCACAGATACGCAGTATTTT. The variable domain in full, completed from reference TRBV12-5 and TRBJ2-3, reads DARVTQTPRHKVTEMGQEVTMRCQPILGHNTVFWYRQTMMQGLELLAYFRNRAPLDDSGMPKDRFSAEMPDATLATLKIQPSEPRDSAVYFCASLGYRNFFTDTQYFGPGTRLTVL.

V usage is TRBV27 and J usage is TRBJ1-6; no clear D. CDR3 length: 13 residues. Germline-derived CDR1 and CDR2 are MNHEY and SMNVEV (reference sequence). Between the trimmed V and J ends, which lost 7 bases and 6 bases, there was a span of 10 bases. CDR3 nucleotide sequence: TGTGCCAGCACCATAGGATTTAATTCACCCCTCCACTTT. Residues: CASTIGFNSPLHF.

This clonotype has more than one count but fewer than ten. The V gene is TRBV19, the J gene TRBJ1-1; a weak D match, TRBD1 (6 bases). Germline V lookup: CDR1 LNHDA, CDR2 SQIVND (reference sequence). Trimming removed 3 bases at V and 7 bases at J, with 21 bases between. There are 16 residues in the CDR3. This chain's CDR3 is CASSIGQLLPGNEAFF. The CDR3 region has the DNA TGTGCCAGTAGTATCGGACAGCTACTACCCGGGAATGAAGCTTTCTTT.